These 10 T cell receptor beta chains were sequenced from one sample in a study of glioma-infiltrating T cells after dendritic cell vaccination. Profiling relied on immunoSEQ multiplex PCR, and the TCRdb table lists in-frame clones only, not all of them. Of about 73,000 clones in the sample, roughly 82% were seen once. The starting material was blood, obtained before dendritic cell vaccination. All receptors come from a human donor with glioblastoma.

The V and J genes are TRBV6-1 and TRBJ1-5, with 10 bases identical to TRBD1. Losses at the gene ends were 3 bases for V and 3 bases for J; bases not matched to a gene: 11. This CDR3 is built from 18 residues. The germline V gene has CDR1 MNHNS and CDR2 SASEGT. The CDR3 reads CASSETGGPLLINQPQHF. The CDR3 region has the DNA TGTGCCAGCAGTGAGACAGGGGGCCCCCTTCTCATCAATCAGCCCCAGCATTTT.

V usage is TRBV5-4 and J usage is TRBJ1-1, with TRBD1 matching 8 bases. Losses at the gene ends were 6 bases for V and 9 bases for J; bases not matched to a gene: 13. Germline CDR1 and CDR2: SGHNT and YYREEE (reference sequence). The CDR3 length is 14 residues. CDR3 in amino acids: CASTSPSDRGKAFF. For the CDR3, the DNA is TGTGCCAGCACCTCACCCTCCGACAGGGGCAAAGCTTTCTTT. Filled out from reference TRBV5-4 and TRBJ1-1, the complete variable domain reads ETGVTQSPTHLIKTRGQQVTLRCSSQSGHNTVSWYQQALGQGPQFIFQYYREEENGRGNFPPRFSGLQFPNYSSELNVNALELDDSALYLCASTSPSDRGKAFFGQGTRLTVV.

This clone was seen more than once but under ten times. V and J are TRBV6-1 and TRBJ2-3, with 9 bases identical to TRBD2. J lost 3 bases, V lost 3 bases, and 4 bases had no gene match. Germline V lookup: CDR1 MNHNS, CDR2 SASEGT. The CDR3 is 15 residues long. For the CDR3, the DNA is TGTGCCAGCAGTGACGTTGCGGGGGGGACAGATACGCAGTATTTT. It specifies CASSDVAGGTDTQYF.

This chain connects TRBV18 to TRBJ1-5; no clear D. CDR3 length: 12 amino acids. V lost 4 bases and J lost 5, with 6 bases in between. Germline V gene sequence: CDR1 KGHSH, CDR2 LQKENI. CDR3 sequence: CASSREDQPQHF. CDR3 nucleotides: TGTGCCAGCTCACGGGAGGATCAGCCCCAGCATTTT. The variable domain in full, completed from reference TRBV18 and TRBJ1-5, reads NAGVMQNPRHLVRRRGQEARLRCSPMKGHSHVYWYRQLPEEGLKFMVYLQKENIIDESGMPKERFSAEFPKEGPSILRIQQVVRGDSAAYFCASSREDQPQHFGDGTRLSIL.

This rearrangement joins TRBV5-6 to TRBJ1-1; D is perhaps TRBD1 (6 bases). The germline gives CDR1 SGHDT, CDR2 YYEEEE. Trimming took 4 bases from V and 3 from J, leaving 13 bases between them. This CDR3 contains 14 residues. CDR3 in DNA: TGTGCCAGCAGCATAGGGGGTAGGGACACTGAAGCTTTCTTT. This gives the protein CASSIGGRDTEAFF. Based on the CDR3 plus reference TRBV5-6 and TRBJ1-1, the full variable domain is DAGVTQSPTHLIKTRGQQVTLRCSPKSGHDTVSWYQQALGQGPQFIFQYYEEEERQRGNFPDRFSGHQFPNYSSELNVNALLLGDSALYLCASSIGGRDTEAFFGQGTRLTVV.

The J gene is TRBJ2-3, the V gene TRBV20-1; D unresolved. Germline CDR1 reads DFQATT; CDR2 reads SNEGSKA (reference sequence). The CDR3 consists of 11 residues. V was clipped by 4 bases and J by 6 bases, with 8 bases between them. The CDR3 DNA sequence: TGCAGTGCTAAAATCGGGGATACGCAGTATTTT. Protein: CSAKIGDTQYF.

The CDR3 region has the DNA TGTGCCAGCAGCTTATCGCAGGGGGCATATGGCTACACCTTC. Residues: CASSLSQGAYGYTF. The chain links TRBV7-9 to TRBJ1-2, with 8 bases matching TRBD1. V gave up 2 bases and J gave up 5 bases; unmatched junction bases: 4. This CDR3 spans 14 amino acids. The germline gives CDR1 SEHNR, CDR2 FQNEAQ (reference sequence).

V and J are TRBV2 and TRBJ2-5; 12 bases align to TRBD1. Trimming removed 8 bases from V and 9 bases from J; junction bases left unmatched: 7. CDR1 is SNHLY, CDR2 FYNNEI, per germline. There are 13 residues in the CDR3. CDR3 amino acids: CASGDRGQAAQYF. The CDR3 coding sequence is TGTGCCAGCGGGGACAGGGGGCAAGCGGCCCAGTACTTC.

The V gene is TRBV5-4, the J gene TRBJ2-7; a possible D gene is TRBD1 (6 bases). The CDR3 extends over 14 amino acids. Trimming removed 7 bases from V and 0 bases from J, with 14 bases in between. The V gene's germline CDR1 is SGHNT and CDR2 YYREEE (reference sequence). The chain's CDR3 is CASRTADSSYEQYV. CDR3 bases: TGTGCCAGCCGGACAGCGGATTCCTCCTACGAGCAGTACGTC.

The CDR3 region is CASSHMTVNTGELFF. The DNA of the CDR3 is TGCGCCAGCAGCCACATGACAGTGAACACCGGGGAGCTGTTTTTT. The chain couples TRBV4-1 to TRBJ2-2; tentatively, D is TRBD1 (5 bases). This CDR3 comprises 15 residues. V was shortened by 3 bases and J by 1 base, with 9 bases between the two germline ends. CDR1 and CDR2 from the germline V gene are MGHRA and YSYEKL.